The entry below describes one TCR beta chain. This sample was taken from a study of control samples from healthy donors and cancer patients. The length of the CDR3 is 17 residues. Produced via immunoSEQ multiplex PCR; TCRdb's table is partial and in-frame only. The sample lists more than 75,000 clones, around nine tenths occurring once. The sequence derives from a man over 45 in good health. V and J are TRBV12-2 and TRBJ2-5; TRBD2, the table's D call, lacks a check against the DNA. TRBV12-2 is listed as a pseudogene. The sequenced sample consisted of blood. CDR3 sequence: CASRPGRGRWAGETQYF. The CDR3 DNA sequence: TGTGCAAGTCGCCCAGGGCGGGGTAGGTGGGCAGGAGAGACCCAGTACTTC.